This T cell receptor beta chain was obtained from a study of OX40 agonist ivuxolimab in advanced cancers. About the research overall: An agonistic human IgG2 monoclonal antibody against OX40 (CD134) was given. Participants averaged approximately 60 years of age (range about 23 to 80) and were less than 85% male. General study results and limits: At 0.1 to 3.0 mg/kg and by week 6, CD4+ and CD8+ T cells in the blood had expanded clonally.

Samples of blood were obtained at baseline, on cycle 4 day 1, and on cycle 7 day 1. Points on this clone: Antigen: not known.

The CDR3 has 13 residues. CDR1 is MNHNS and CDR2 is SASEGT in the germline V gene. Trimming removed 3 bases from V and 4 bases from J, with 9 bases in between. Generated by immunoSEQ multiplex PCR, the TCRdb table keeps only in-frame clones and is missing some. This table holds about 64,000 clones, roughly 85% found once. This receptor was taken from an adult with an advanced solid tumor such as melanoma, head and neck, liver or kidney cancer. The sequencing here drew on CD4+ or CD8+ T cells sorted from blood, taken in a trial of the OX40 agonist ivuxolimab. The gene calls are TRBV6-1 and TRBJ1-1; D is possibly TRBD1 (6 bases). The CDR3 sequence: CASSDQGTTEAFF. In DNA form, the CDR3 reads TGTGCCAGCAGTGACCAGGGGACCACTGAAGCTTTCTTT.